Following are 27 T cell receptor beta chains from one sample sequenced in a study of identifying expanded T cells in peripheral blood (dated by TCRdb to between 2019 and 2020). Library preparation employed the immunoSEQ multiplex PCR assay. TCRdb's version of the immuneACCESS table is confined to in-frame rearrangements and falls short of the full clone set. An unresolved V gene accounts for under half of the shortfall where checked; the remainder is of unknown origin. In all, the sample holds 70,000 to 95,000 clones, and approximately 90% of those were seen once. In total, the top ten clones hold 7% to 8.5% of the sample. The specimen was blood. These receptors all come from a person aged 18 to 75 in good health.

V is TRBV19 and J is TRBJ2-7; D is unresolved. V was pared by 3 bases and J by 0 bases, with 12 bases between. The CDR3 is made up of 15 amino acids. Looked up from germline, CDR1 is LNHDA and CDR2 is SQIVND (reference sequence). CDR3 sequence: CASSMKIDGSYEQYF. For the CDR3, the DNA is TGTGCCAGTAGTATGAAAATAGACGGCTCCTACGAGCAGTACTTC.

This chain links TRBV5-1 with TRBJ2-2; D uncertain. Germline V gene lookup returns CDR1 SGHRS and CDR2 YFSETQ. The CDR3 totals 14 residues. V gave up 4 bases and J gave up 4 bases, with 11 bases separating them. The CDR3 spells CASSVGSGTGELFF. CDR3 DNA: TGCGCCAGCAGCGTCGGGTCGGGCACCGGGGAGCTGTTTTTT.

V gene TRBV7-9 combines with J gene TRBJ2-1; TRBD2 aligns across 8 bases. Germline CDR1 is SEHNR and CDR2 is FQNEAQ (reference sequence). Trimming cost V 8 bases and J 4 bases; bases outside gene matches: 4. CDR3 length equals 13 residues. In DNA form, the CDR3 reads TGTGCCAGCCAACTAGCGGCATACAATGAGCAGTTCTTC. Its protein is CASQLAAYNEQFF.

The V gene is TRBV6-1, the J gene TRBJ1-5; D is unclear. Germline V lookup: CDR1 MNHNS, CDR2 SASEGT. This CDR3 contains 13 residues. Trimming removed 0 bases at V and 5 bases at J, with 5 bases between. The DNA for the CDR3 is TGTGCCAGCAGTGAAGCGTGGTATCAGCCCCAGCATTTT. Amino acids: CASSEAWYQPQHF.

The V gene is TRBV6-5, the J gene TRBJ2-3; possibly TRBD1 for D (5 bases). The CDR3 is made up of 16 amino acids. The V and J ends lost 2 bases and 0 bases respectively, with 12 bases between them. CDR1 and CDR2 (germline): MNHEY, SVGAGI. The CDR3 sequence is CASSYHRLKSTDTQYF. The CDR3 DNA sequence: TGTGCCAGCAGTTACCACAGGTTAAAAAGCACAGATACGCAGTATTTT.

The V and J genes are TRBV5-1 and TRBJ2-3; D gene uncertain. The CDR3 spans 14 residues. CDR1 and CDR2 (germline): SGHRS, YFSETQ. V was cut by 6 bases and J by 0 bases, with 11 bases left in between. The CDR3 here is CASNLERSTDTQYF. Written as DNA, the CDR3 is TGCGCCAGCAATCTGGAGAGGAGCACAGATACGCAGTATTTT.

The chain links TRBV6-1 to TRBJ1-5, with 7 bases identical to TRBD1. With 7 bases clipped from V and 2 bases from J, the junction kept 8 bases outside the gene matches. There are 15 residues in the CDR3. Germline-derived CDR1 and CDR2 are MNHNS and SASEGT. The CDR3 region has the DNA TGTGCCAGCATTAGGACAGGTGACGGCAATCAGCCCCAGCATTTT. Translated, it gives CASIRTGDGNQPQHF.

In nucleotides, the CDR3 is TGTGCCAGCAGCTCCCCACGGACAGGGCGGGACGAAAAACTGTTTTTT. Encoded protein: CASSSPRTGRDEKLFF. The chain joins TRBV7-9 to TRBJ1-4, with 8 nucleotides matching TRBD1. V lost 4 bases, J lost 8 bases, and 12 bases stayed unmatched. This CDR3 region has 16 residues. Germline CDR1 is SEHNR and CDR2 is FQNEAQ (reference sequence).

This chain connects TRBV19 to TRBJ2-5; D not certain. Germline loops: CDR1 LNHDA, CDR2 SQIVND (reference sequence). Trimming removed 1 base at V and 5 bases at J, with 11 bases between. This CDR3 is 14 amino acids long. The DNA of the CDR3 is TGTGCCAGTAGTATAGGAGGTAGAGAGGAGACCCAGTACTTC. It is translated as CASSIGGREETQYF.

The chain joins TRBV5-1 to TRBJ1-1; D call uncertain. Germline CDR1 reads SGHRS; CDR2 reads YFSETQ. The CDR3 covers 15 residues. V lost 0 bases, J lost 0 bases, and 9 bases lay in between. This CDR3 reads CASSLGTAVNTEAFF. DNA of the CDR3: TGCGCCAGCAGCTTGGGTACAGCCGTGAACACTGAAGCTTTCTTT.

This chain joins TRBV4-2 and TRBJ2-1; 9 bases line up with TRBD2. This CDR3 has 14 residues. CDR1 is LGHNA and CDR2 is YNFKEQ in the germline V gene. V lost 4 bases to trimming and J lost 8 bases; unmatched junction nucleotides: 6. In DNA, the CDR3 is TGTGCCAGCAGCCCTAGTAGCGGGAGAGATGAGCAGTTCTTC. Translating gives CASSPSSGRDEQFF.

This chain links TRBV27 with TRBJ1-1, with D hard to call. The CDR3 is 14 amino acids. In germline, CDR1 is MNHEY, CDR2 SMNVEV (reference sequence). V gave up 6 bases and J gave up 4 bases, with 15 bases separating them. CDR3 sequence: CASSPRRSTTEAFF. The CDR3, as DNA: TGTGCCAGCAGCCCCCGCAGATCGACCACTGAAGCTTTCTTT.

This clone was observed a single time. This chain joins TRBV28 and TRBJ2-2; 8 bases are shared with TRBD1. This CDR3 contains 16 residues. Losses at the gene ends were 6 bases for V and 4 bases for J; bases not matched to a gene: 10. Germline V lookup: CDR1 MDHEN, CDR2 SYDVKM. DNA for the CDR3: TGTGCCAGCAGCACTACAGGGGGAAGTGCCACCGGGGAGCTGTTTTTT. Translating gives CASSTTGGSATGELFF. The entire variable domain, with the rest obtained from reference TRBV28 and TRBJ2-2, is as follows: DVKVTQSSRYLVKRTGEKVFLECVQDMDHENMFWYRQDPGLGLRLIYFSYDVKMKEKGDIPEGYSVSREKKERFSLILESASTNQTSMYLCASSTTGGSATGELFFGEGSRLTVL.

The genes are TRBV21-1 and TRBJ1-1; the table's D call, TRBD1, was not checked against the DNA. TRBV21-1 is listed as a pseudogene. This CDR3 is built from 17 residues. For the CDR3, the DNA is TGTGCCAGCAGCAAAGAGGAAAAGGGGGACAAAAACACTGAAGCTTTCTTT. Encoded protein: CASSKEEKGDKNTEAFF.

This chain connects TRBV4-2 to TRBJ2-7; the match to TRBD2 covers 7 bases. Per the germline V gene, CDR1 is LGHNA and CDR2 is YNFKEQ. This CDR3 region has 15 residues. V dropped 2 bases and J dropped 1; count of bases not matched to a gene: 5. The CDR3 is CASSQSSGGSYEQYF. The CDR3 DNA is TGTGCCAGCAGCCAATCTAGCGGAGGGTCCTACGAGCAGTACTTC.

The J gene is TRBJ1-6, the V gene TRBV5-1, with 8 nucleotides matching TRBD1. Germline V gene data show CDR1 as SGHRS and CDR2 as YFSETQ. Losses at the gene ends were 0 bases for V and 8 bases for J; bases not matched to a gene: 4. The CDR3 runs 15 residues. The CDR3 protein is CASSLASGGDSPLHF. CDR3 coding DNA: TGCGCCAGCAGCTTGGCCTCAGGGGGCGATTCACCCCTCCACTTT.

The J gene is TRBJ1-2, the V gene TRBV5-6; D gene ambiguous. The CDR3 extends over 15 amino acids. The V end lost 4 bases, the J end lost 7 bases, and 20 bases lay between the germline ends. Per the germline V gene, CDR1 is SGHDT and CDR2 is YYEEEE. The CDR3 bases are TGTGCCAGCAGCGAATATTCACCAATTACGGTTGGCTACACCTTC. The encoded protein is CASSEYSPITVGYTF.

The chain combines TRBV7-9 with TRBJ1-2, with TRBD1 matching over 8 bases. Germline values: CDR1 SEHNR, CDR2 FQNEAQ (reference sequence). This CDR3 spans 15 amino acids. Germline trimming cut 4 bases from V and 7 bases from J; bases unmatched to any gene: 11. DNA for the CDR3: TGTGCCAGCAGCTCTTTAGACAGGGGAATAGGTGGCTACACCTTC. Translation gives CASSSLDRGIGGYTF.

The chain carries TRBV6-6 and TRBJ1-3; D is uncertain. The V gene lost 8 bases and the J gene lost 12 bases, with 20 bases spanning the gap. Germline V gene data show CDR1 as MNHNY and CDR2 as SVGAGI (reference sequence). CDR3 length equals 13 residues. The CDR3 region is CASVPGSLENIYF. The CDR3, as DNA: TGTGCCAGCGTTCCGGGTTCTCTGGAGAACATATATTTT.

The chain uses TRBV5-1 and TRBJ1-2, with D unclear. The CDR3 has 15 amino acids. Trimming took off 3 bases at V and 2 bases at J, with 14 bases between the two ends. The germline gives CDR1 SGHRS, CDR2 YFSETQ. The CDR3 bases are TGCGCCAGCAGCTGGGTGGACCGGACCAACTATGGCTACACCTTC. The encoded protein is CASSWVDRTNYGYTF.

The genes are TRBV7-2 and TRBJ2-1; D possibly corresponds to TRBD2 (6 bases). This CDR3 is built from 15 residues. Trimming pared 0 bases from V and 6 bases from J, leaving 12 bases between. Germline V lookup: CDR1 SGHTA, CDR2 FQGNSA. The CDR3 nucleotides are TGTGCCAGCAGCTTAGCTGGCGGGACCATCAATGAGCAGTTCTTC. It specifies CASSLAGGTINEQFF.

The chain employs TRBV19 and TRBJ1-1, with no clear D. Germline CDR1 LNHDA, CDR2 SQIVND (reference sequence). This CDR3 region has 14 residues. V lost 3 bases to trimming and J lost 1 base, with 9 bases between them. CDR3 region: CASSILSGNTEAFF. CDR3 nucleotides: TGTGCCAGTAGTATCCTCAGTGGGAACACTGAAGCTTTCTTT.

Written as DNA, the CDR3 is TGTGCCATAACAGTGATGGGACGGTTAGAAAAACTGTTTTTT. As protein: CAITVMGRLEKLFF. This chain connects TRBV10-3 to TRBJ1-4; possibly TRBD1 for D (5 bases). The CDR3 totals 14 residues. V was pared by 9 bases and J by 8 bases, with 19 bases between. Germline V lookup: CDR1 ENHRY, CDR2 SYGVKD.

CDR3 nucleotide sequence: TGTGCCAGCAGCTTAGGCGGACCCTACGAGCAGTACTTC. Protein: CASSLGGPYEQYF. The chain uses TRBV11-1 and TRBJ2-7; D unclear. CDR3 size: 13 residues. Germline CDR1 is SGHAT and CDR2 is FQDESV (reference sequence). The V gene lost 1 base and the J gene lost 2 bases, with 6 bases spanning the gap.

This chain links TRBV30 with TRBJ2-1, with D possibly being TRBD2 (7 bases). The CDR3 is 14 amino acids. Germline CDR1 and CDR2: GTSNPN and SVGIG (reference sequence). Trimming stripped 0 bases from V and 6 bases from J, with 12 bases between. The chain's CDR3 is CAWSVRGGSNEQFF. The CDR3 DNA is TGTGCCTGGAGTGTGAGGGGGGGAAGCAATGAGCAGTTCTTC.

The genes are TRBV6-4 and TRBJ1-2; 10 bases match TRBD1. The length of the CDR3 is 14 residues. From germline, CDR1 is MRHNA and CDR2 SNTAGT. Trimming cost V 4 bases and J 8 bases; bases outside gene matches: 7. The CDR3 coding sequence is TGTGCCAGCAGTGCCTCGACAGGGGGCAGAGGCTACACCTTC. Its protein is CASSASTGGRGYTF.

The gene calls are TRBV6-6 and TRBJ1-4; a possible D gene is TRBD1 (5 bases). Germline-derived CDR1 and CDR2 are MNHNY and SVGAGI (reference sequence). This CDR3 contains 12 residues. V was cut by 2 bases and J by 12 bases, with 10 bases left in between. The CDR3 coding sequence is TGTGCCAGCAGTTACGTGCAGGGTCAACTGTTTTTT. Translating it yields CASSYVQGQLFF.